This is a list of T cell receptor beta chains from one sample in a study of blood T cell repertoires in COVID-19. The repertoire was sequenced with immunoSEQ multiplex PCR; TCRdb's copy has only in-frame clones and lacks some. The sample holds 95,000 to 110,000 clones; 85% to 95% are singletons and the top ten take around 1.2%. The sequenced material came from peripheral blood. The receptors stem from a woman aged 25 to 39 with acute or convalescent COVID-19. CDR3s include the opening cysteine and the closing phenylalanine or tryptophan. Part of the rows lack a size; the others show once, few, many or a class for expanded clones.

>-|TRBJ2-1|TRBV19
CASSIRSGGDSYNEQFF
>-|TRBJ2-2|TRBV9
CASSVALRASGRFRHTGELFF
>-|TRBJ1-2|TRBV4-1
CASNRKAGGGEGYTF
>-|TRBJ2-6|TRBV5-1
CASSLPSGQQGRDSGANVLTF
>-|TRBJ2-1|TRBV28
CASSPGGAGNEQFF
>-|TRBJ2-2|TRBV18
CASSLTRDANTGELFF
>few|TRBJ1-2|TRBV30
CAWTANYGYTF
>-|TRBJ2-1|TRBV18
CASSPLSHYYNEQFF
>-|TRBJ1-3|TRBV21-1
CASSKVRGGISGNTIYF
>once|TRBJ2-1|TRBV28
CASSYSADSYNEQFF
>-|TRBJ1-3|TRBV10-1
CASSESGTGNTIYF
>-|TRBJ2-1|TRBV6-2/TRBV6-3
CASSNGVLKYNEQFF
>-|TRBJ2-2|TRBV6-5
CASSLSLTGELFF
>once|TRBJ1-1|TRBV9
CASSVAQGAITEAFF
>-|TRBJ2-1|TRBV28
CASSLGQANNEQFF
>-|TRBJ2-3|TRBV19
CASRNRGRDTQYF
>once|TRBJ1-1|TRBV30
CACGRANTEAFF
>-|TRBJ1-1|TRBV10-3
CAITPSRDRGWAFF
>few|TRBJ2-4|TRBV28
CASSRTSGRNIQYF
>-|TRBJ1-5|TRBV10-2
CASKTGDQPQHF
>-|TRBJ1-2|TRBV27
CASSLTGQGALEGYTF
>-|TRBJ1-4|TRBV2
CASSSGTGDEKLFF
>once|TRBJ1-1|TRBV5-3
CARSLVGQPKNTEAFF
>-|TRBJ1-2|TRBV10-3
CAISAPATGMGGYTF
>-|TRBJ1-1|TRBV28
CASSLTGDTEAFF
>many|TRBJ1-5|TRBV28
CASSLWAYSNQPQHF
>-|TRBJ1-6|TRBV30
CAWTAGLYNSPLHF
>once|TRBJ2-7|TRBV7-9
CASSLGQGTYEQYF
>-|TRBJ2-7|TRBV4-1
CASSQWDRDSAYEQYF
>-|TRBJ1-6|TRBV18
CASPPIRVRREDSPLHF
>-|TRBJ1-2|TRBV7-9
CASSRRDYGYTF
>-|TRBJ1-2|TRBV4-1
CASSQVYELAGYTF
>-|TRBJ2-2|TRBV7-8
CASSTPRLAGSPGELFF
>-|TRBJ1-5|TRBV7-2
CASSLETGFSNQPQHF
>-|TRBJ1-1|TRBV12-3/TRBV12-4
CASSFTRGTEAFF
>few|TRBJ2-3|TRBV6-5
CATSSGGRTDTQYF
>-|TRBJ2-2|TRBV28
CASSFPSGRGTGELFF
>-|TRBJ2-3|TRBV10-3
CAITNGLAGGNDTQYF
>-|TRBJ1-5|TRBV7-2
CASSFTGNQPQHF
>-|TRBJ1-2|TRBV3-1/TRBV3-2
CASSPGSFYGYTF
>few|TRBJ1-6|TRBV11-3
CASSSGTGANNSPLHF
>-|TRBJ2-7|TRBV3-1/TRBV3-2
CASSPRQGGYEQYF
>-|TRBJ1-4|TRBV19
CASSPGGLLFF
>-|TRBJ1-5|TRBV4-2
CASSQYPKGQANQPQHF
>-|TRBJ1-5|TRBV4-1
CASSPNPQGSPISGNQPQHF
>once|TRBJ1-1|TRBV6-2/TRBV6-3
CASSYPGNRGRRTEAFF
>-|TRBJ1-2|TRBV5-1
CASSPSGTRGQSGYTF
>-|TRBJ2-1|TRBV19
CASSIDGLAGGRNEQFF
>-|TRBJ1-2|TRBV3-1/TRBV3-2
CASSPGTVNYGYTF
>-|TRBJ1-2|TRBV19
CASSRGTGHGYTF